This TCR beta chain was recovered during a study of neurological immune-mediated disorders. Time point given: longitudinal time-point 2. With 10-nucleotide random UMIs included, cDNA was synthesized by 5'RACE. MiXCR was run by TCRdb on the 5' RACE reads, yielding one entry per CDR3 protein. This sample yields some 45,000 distinct CDR3 sequences, of which around 13% are seen a single time; roughly 4.8% belongs to the top ten. In this sample, this clonotype turned up many times. Looked up from germline, CDR1 is MGHDK and CDR2 is SYGVNS. The CDR3 loop spans 13 amino acids. Deletions cut 3 bases from V and 5 bases from J, with 10 bases between.

What was sequenced was PBMCs. V usage is TRBV25-1 and J usage is TRBJ1-1, with D possibly being TRBD1 (5 bases). The sequence came from a male donor with HTLV-1-associated myelopathy (HAM/TSP). The CDR3 region has the DNA TGTGCCAGCAGTGAGTCAGGGCGGACTGAAGCTTTCTTT. It translates to CASSESGRTEAFF.